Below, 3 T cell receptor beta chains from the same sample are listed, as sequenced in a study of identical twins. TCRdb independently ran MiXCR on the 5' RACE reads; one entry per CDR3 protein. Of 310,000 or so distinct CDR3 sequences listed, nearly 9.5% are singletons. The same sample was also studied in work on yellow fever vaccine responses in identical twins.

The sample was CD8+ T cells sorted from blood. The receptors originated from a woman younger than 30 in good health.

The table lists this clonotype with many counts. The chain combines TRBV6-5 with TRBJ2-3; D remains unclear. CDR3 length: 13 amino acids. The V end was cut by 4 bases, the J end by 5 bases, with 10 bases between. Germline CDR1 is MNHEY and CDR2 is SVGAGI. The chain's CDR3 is CASSLWEGDTQYF. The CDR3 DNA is TGTGCCAGCAGTTTGTGGGAAGGAGATACGCAGTATTTT.

CDR3 residues: CASSHSGGAVYVSTDTQYF. The DNA for the CDR3 is TGTGCCAGCAGTCATAGCGGGGGGGCCGTCTATGTCAGCACAGATACGCAGTATTTT. This chain uses TRBV11-1 with TRBJ2-3, with 11 positions matching TRBD2. The germline V gene encodes CDR1 SGHAT and CDR2 FQDESV (reference sequence). The CDR3 is 19 residues long. The junction had 14 bases not matched to a gene; V was cut back by 6 bases and J by 0 bases. The full variable domain, rest sourced from reference TRBV11-1 and TRBJ2-3, is EAEVAQSPRYKITEKSQAVAFWCDPISGHATLYWYRQILGQGPELLVQFQDESVVDDSQLPKDRFSAERLKGVDSTLKIQPAELGDSAMYLCASSHSGGAVYVSTDTQYFGPGTRLTVL.

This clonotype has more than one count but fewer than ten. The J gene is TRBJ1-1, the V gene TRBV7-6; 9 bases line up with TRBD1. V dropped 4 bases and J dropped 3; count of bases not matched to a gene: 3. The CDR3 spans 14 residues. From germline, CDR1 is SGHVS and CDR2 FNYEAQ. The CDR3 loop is CASSSQGADTEAFF. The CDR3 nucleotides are TGTGCCAGCAGCTCACAGGGGGCGGACACTGAAGCTTTCTTT.